This TCR beta chain was found in a study of cytomegalovirus exposure and HLA in healthy donors. The CDR3 covers 15 residues. Between the trimmed V and J ends, which lost 0 bases and 1 base, there was a span of 7 bases. Germline loops: CDR1 SGHTA, CDR2 FQGNSA. Donors counted as nominally healthy when sampled, yet unrecorded immune exposures were likely. PCR employed 60 Vbeta and 13 Jbeta primers. The data were produced by immunoSEQ multiplex PCR, yet TCRdb's version contains in-frame clones alone and is incomplete. Of about 190,000 clones in the sample, 75% to 90% were seen once. This clone appeared once. Its specificity is unknown. Study-wide results and limits: What TCR beta sequences reportedly achieved was accurate prediction of HLA-A and HLA-B alleles in most subjects.

Sequencing was done on a sample of PBMCs. V and J are TRBV7-2 and TRBJ1-5; D remains unclear. The sequence was obtained from a middle-aged man in good health and CMV-seropositive. CDR3 sequence reads: CASSLAGGSNQPQHF. The CDR3 region has the DNA TGTGCCAGCAGCTTAGCGGGAGGGAGCAATCAGCCCCAGCATTTT. Using reference TRBV7-2 and TRBJ1-5 for the parts outside the CDR3, the full variable domain is GAGVSQSPSNKVTEKGKDVELRCDPISGHTALYWYRQSLGQGLEFLIYFQGNSAPDKSGLPSDRFSAERTGGSVSTLTIQRTQQEDSAVYLCASSLAGGSNQPQHFGDGTRLSIL.